These 11 T cell receptor beta chains came from one sample sequenced in a study of T cell repertoires in cytomegalovirus infection. No antigen is known for these receptors. One entry per CDR3 protein results from TCRdb running MiXCR on the reads. The sample yields about 310,000 distinct CDR3 sequences, more than 20% seen once. Source: cultured PBMCs, taken from culture after CMV antigen stimulation. These receptors all come from a human donor in good health (CMV status not recorded). Some clones in this sample may be carry-over from other donors' samples.

This clonotype was found a few times. A read error may produce the germline difference seen at one junction end. V usage is TRBV28 and J usage is TRBJ2-1; D is uncertain. This CDR3 is 10 amino acids long. The germline V gene has CDR1 MDHEN and CDR2 SYDVKM. This chain's CDR3 is CASSPRSVPF. CDR3 nucleotide sequence: TGTGCCAGCAGCCCCAGGTCTGTCCCCTTC.

This chain links TRBV5-1 with TRBJ2-1; TRBD2 matches at 7 bases. The CDR3 contains 13 residues. Germline assignment: CDR1 SGHRS and CDR2 YFSETQ. V lost 3 bases, J lost 6 bases, and 3 bases stayed unmatched. The CDR3 here is CASSYGTTNEQFF. The CDR3 DNA sequence: TGCGCCAGCAGCTATGGGACTACCAATGAGCAGTTCTTC.

The V gene is TRBV29-1, the J gene TRBJ2-2, with 8 bases aligning to TRBD2. CDR1 SQVTM and CDR2 ANQGSEA come from the germline V gene. The CDR3 has 15 amino acids. V dropped 5 bases and J dropped 5; count of bases not matched to a gene: 10. The CDR3, as DNA: TGCAGCGTTCTGGGGATAGCGGGAAGGACCGGGGAGCTGTTTTTT. Protein sequence: CSVLGIAGRTGELFF.

As for this clonotype: An end of the junction does not agree with germline; a read error may underlie this. The V call is TRBV28, the J call TRBJ2-3; 9 bases line up with TRBD1. Germline CDR1 is MDHEN and CDR2 is SYDVKM. This CDR3 has 16 residues. The CDR3 DNA reads TGTGCCAGCAGTCCGGGGGACAGGGTTACCACAGAGACGCAGTATTTT. Amino acid sequence: CASSPGDRVTTETQYF.

This clonotype was counted a few times. V is TRBV9 and J is TRBJ2-1, with 12 positions matching TRBD2. The CDR3 spans 20 residues. V was pared by 0 bases and J by 0 bases, with 10 bases of the junction left unmatched. CDR1 SGDLS and CDR2 YYNGEE come from the germline V gene. In DNA, the CDR3 is TGTGCCAGCAGCGTAGGGCAGGCCCCTAGCGGGAGGGCCTCCTACAATGAGCAGTTCTTC. Its protein is CASSVGQAPSGRASYNEQFF. The whole variable domain, filled in from reference TRBV9 and TRBJ2-1, reads DSGVTQTPKHLITATGQRVTLRCSPRSGDLSVYWYQQSLDQGLQFLIQYYNGEERAKGNILERFSAQQFPDLHSELNLSSLELGDSALYFCASSVGQAPSGRASYNEQFFGPGTRLTVL.

Only a few counts were recorded for this clonotype. This chain links TRBV7-4 with TRBJ2-1; TRBD2 agrees at 12 bases. The CDR3 runs to 15 residues. The V gene end was trimmed by 3 bases and the J gene end by 8 bases; junction bases not matched to a gene: 5. From germline, CDR1 is SGHVT and CDR2 SQSDAQ. CDR3 nucleotide sequence: TGTGCCAGCAGCTTCCTAGCGGGAGGGCCTTATGAGCAGTTCTTC. Translating gives CASSFLAGGPYEQFF.

The chain has TRBV7-9 and TRBJ2-1; the match to TRBD2 covers 10 bases. The CDR3 totals 15 residues. Germline V gene data show CDR1 as SEHNR and CDR2 as FQNEAQ (reference sequence). V trimming: 3 bases; J trimming: 2 bases; junction bases outside the gene matches: 1. CDR3 in amino acids: CASSFTSGAYNEQFF. As DNA, the CDR3 is TGTGCCAGCAGCTTTACTAGCGGGGCCTACAATGAGCAGTTCTTC.

This clonotype has just a few counts. This rearrangement joins TRBV7-3 to TRBJ2-2; 11 bases map to TRBD2. CDR1 and CDR2 from the germline V gene are SGHTA and FQGTGA. CDR3 length equals 22 residues. Trimming removed 1 base from V and 0 bases from J; junction bases left unmatched: 16. The CDR3 region has the DNA TGTGCCAGCAGCTTAAAAGGGGGTAGCGGGAGGGCCCGACCGCCGAACACCGGGGAGCTGTTTTTT. It translates to CASSLKGGSGRARPPNTGELFF.

The chain has TRBV20-1 and TRBJ2-5; 7 positions match TRBD1. V gave up 4 bases and J gave up 4 bases; unmatched junction bases: 6. The germline V gene encodes CDR1 DFQATT and CDR2 SNEGSKA (reference sequence). This CDR3 contains 13 residues. The CDR3 DNA sequence: TGCAGTGCTATACAGGGGAACGGAGAGACCCAGTACTTC. It specifies CSAIQGNGETQYF.

The sample holds a few counts of this clonotype. The chain joins TRBV30 to TRBJ2-7; 7 bases line up with TRBD2. The CDR3 covers 13 residues. The germline V gene has CDR1 GTSNPN and CDR2 SVGIG (reference sequence). The ends lost 3 bases at V and 3 bases at J; junction bases unmatched: 5. The CDR3 nucleotides are TGTGCCTGGAGAGCGGGACTCCACTACGAGCAGTACGTC. As protein: CAWRAGLHYEQYV.

The genes are TRBV7-2 and TRBJ2-1; D is unclear. V was pared by 4 bases and J by 9 bases, with 13 bases between. Germline V gene data show CDR1 as SGHTA and CDR2 as FQGNSA. The CDR3 runs to 13 residues. This chain's CDR3 is CASSSDETGEQFF. In DNA form, the CDR3 reads TGTGCCAGCAGCTCAGACGAGACGGGTGAGCAGTTCTTC. Together with reference TRBV7-2 and TRBJ2-1, the CDR3 gives the full variable domain: GAGVSQSPSNKVTEKGKDVELRCDPISGHTALYWYRQSLGQGLEFLIYFQGNSAPDKSGLPSDRFSAERTGGSVSTLTIQRTQQEDSAVYLCASSSDETGEQFFGPGTRLTVL.